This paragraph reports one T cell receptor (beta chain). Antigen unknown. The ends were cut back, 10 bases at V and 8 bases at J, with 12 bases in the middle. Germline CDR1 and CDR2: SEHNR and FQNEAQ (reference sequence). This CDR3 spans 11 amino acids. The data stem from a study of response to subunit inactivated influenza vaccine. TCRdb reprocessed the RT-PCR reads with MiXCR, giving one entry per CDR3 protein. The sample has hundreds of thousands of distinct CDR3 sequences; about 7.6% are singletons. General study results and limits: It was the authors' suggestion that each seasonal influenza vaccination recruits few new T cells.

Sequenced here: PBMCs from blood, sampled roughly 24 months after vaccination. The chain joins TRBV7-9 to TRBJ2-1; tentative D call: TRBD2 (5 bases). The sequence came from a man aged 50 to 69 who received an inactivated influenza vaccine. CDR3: CAILAWDEQFF. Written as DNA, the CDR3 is TGTGCCATCCTAGCCTGGGATGAGCAGTTCTTC.